What follows are 14 T cell receptor beta chains derived from one specimen sequenced in a study of T-cell memory formation after mild COVID-19. TCRdb reanalysed the 5' RACE reads using MiXCR and keeps one entry per CDR3 protein. This repertoire shows 400,000 or so distinct CDR3 sequences, 15% to 25% found once; its top ten account for about 8.1%. The sample taken for sequencing was PBMCs or a T cell subset sorted from them (not recorded which). These receptors all stem from an adult woman who had mild COVID-19 (a few samples of this study predate the infection). Cell type and time point are not known.

The chain combines TRBV12-3 or TRBV12-4 with TRBJ2-2; TRBD2 aligns across 8 bases. The CDR3 extends over 15 amino acids. V was pared by 6 bases and J by 3 bases, with 6 bases of the junction left unmatched. The chain's CDR3 is CASSRSGGYTGELFF. In DNA, the CDR3 is TGTGCCAGCAGCCGGAGCGGGGGTTACACCGGGGAGCTGTTTTTT.

The V and J genes are TRBV19 and TRBJ2-5, with no clear D. This CDR3 contains 15 residues. The V and J ends lost 5 bases and 1 base respectively, with 14 bases between them. Germline V lookup: CDR1 LNHDA, CDR2 SQIVND (reference sequence). CDR3 sequence (DNA): TGTGCCAGTAGTCCCAGGTTTCGGCGCCAAGAGACCCAGTACTTC. It yields the protein CASSPRFRRQETQYF.

In this sample, this clonotype turned up a few times. The DNA for the CDR3 is TGCGCCAGCAGCTTGGTCGGGACTAGCGGGAGCCCCCGGAATGAGCAGTTCTTC. Translating gives CASSLVGTSGSPRNEQFF. V gene TRBV5-1 combines with J gene TRBJ2-1, with 14 bases matching TRBD2. The CDR3 is made up of 18 amino acids. Germline CDR1 SGHRS, CDR2 YFSETQ. The trim removed 0 bases at V and 7 bases at J, leaving 9 bases unmatched.

V gene TRBV7-8 combines with J gene TRBJ1-1; TRBD1 is a possible D gene (6 bases). This CDR3 region has 13 residues. V was cut by 3 bases and J by 7 bases, with 12 bases left in between. Germline values: CDR1 SGHVS, CDR2 FQNEAQ. The CDR3 is CASSFGGRGEAFF. CDR3 nucleotide sequence: TGTGCCAGCAGCTTTGGGGGCCGGGGTGAAGCTTTCTTT.

This clonotype was seen more than once but under ten times. This chain connects TRBV7-3 to TRBJ2-1; D call uncertain. V was trimmed by 2 bases and J by 4 bases, leaving 6 bases between them. The CDR3 contains 13 residues. Germline lookup yields CDR1 SGHTA and CDR2 FQGTGA. CDR3 sequence: CASSLELYNEQFF. The CDR3 nucleotides read TGTGCCAGCAGCTTAGAACTTTACAATGAGCAGTTCTTC.

This clonotype was seen ten or more times. The J gene is TRBJ1-6, the V gene TRBV12-3 or TRBV12-4; D remains unclear. The V end was cut by 5 bases, the J end by 7 bases, with 9 bases between. This CDR3 is built from 13 residues. For the CDR3, the DNA is TGTGCCAGCAGTCTCAGAGAGAATTCACCCCTCCACTTT. Protein sequence: CASSLRENSPLHF.

This clonotype has just a few counts. The chain combines TRBV11-2 with TRBJ2-7; possible D gene TRBD2, 5 bases. V gave up 4 bases and J gave up 2 bases, with 12 bases separating them. The CDR3 contains 14 residues. Germline values: CDR1 SGHAT, CDR2 FQNNGV. DNA for the CDR3: TGTGCCAGCAGCTCCCCCGGGGTCCCCTACGAGCAGTACTTC. Translated: CASSSPGVPYEQYF.

This clonotype has just a few counts. The J gene is TRBJ1-5, the V gene TRBV13; D is perhaps TRBD1 (6 bases). The CDR3 consists of 15 residues. Trimming shortened V by 0 bases and J by 3 bases, and 9 bases separated the two germline ends. Germline CDR1 reads PRHDT; CDR2 reads FYEKMQ (reference sequence). CDR3: CASSLGGQFNQPQHF. CDR3 bases: TGTGCCAGCAGCTTAGGAGGACAGTTCAATCAGCCCCAGCATTTT.

This clonotype was counted only a few times. The chain uses TRBV7-9 and TRBJ2-5; TRBD2 matches at 10 bases. This CDR3 spans 15 amino acids. After removal of 5 bases from V and 2 bases from J, the junction contained 5 bases not matched to a gene. Germline-derived CDR1 and CDR2 are SEHNR and FQNEAQ (reference sequence). CDR3 in DNA: TGTGCCAGCAGCAGGGGACTAGCGAGACAAGAGACCCAGTACTTC. It specifies CASSRGLARQETQYF.

This clonotype was counted only a few times. The V call is TRBV20-1, the J call TRBJ2-5; TRBD2 aligns across 7 bases. Germline CDR1 and CDR2: DFQATT and SNEGSKA (reference sequence). The CDR3 sequence is 15 residues long. Trimming at V came to 0 bases and at J to 4 bases, leaving 8 bases not matched to a gene. The CDR3 coding sequence is TGCAGTGCTAGAGACCACCGACTAGCAGGAGAGACCCAGTACTTC. Its protein is CSARDHRLAGETQYF.

This clonotype was seen more than once but under ten times. V usage is TRBV7-9 and J usage is TRBJ1-2, with a possible D match to TRBD1 (5 bases). Per germline, CDR1 SEHNR and CDR2 FQNEAQ (reference sequence). The germline V and J ends were trimmed by 0 bases and 8 bases, with 19 bases remaining between them. This CDR3 region has 16 residues. DNA for the CDR3: TGTGCCAGCAGCTTAGCGCTATCCCAGGGCGTCGAGGGCTACACCTTC. Protein: CASSLALSQGVEGYTF.

The rearrangement joins TRBV20-1 to TRBJ2-1, with D possibly being TRBD2 (7 bases). The V gene's germline CDR1 is DFQATT and CDR2 SNEGSKA (reference sequence). The CDR3 spans 23 residues. V shed 1 base and J shed 0 bases, with 34 bases lying between them. CDR3 in DNA: TGCAGTGCTAGAGCGGGCCCGAACAGGGAGCCGCGTAGCGGGCCCAGCTCCTACAATGAGCAGTTCTTC. Residues: CSARAGPNREPRSGPSSYNEQFF.

This clonotype was observed at least ten times. This rearrangement joins TRBV18 to TRBJ1-1, with 7 bases lining up with TRBD1. This CDR3 contains 16 residues. The junction had 10 bases not matched to a gene; V was cut back by 3 bases and J by 3 bases. Germline CDR1 KGHSH, CDR2 LQKENI. CDR3 DNA sequence: TGTGCCAGCTCACCGACTGGGACAGTCCGGGACACTGAAGCTTTCTTT. This sequence encodes CASSPTGTVRDTEAFF.

The chain is built from TRBV7-9 and TRBJ1-1; a weak D match, TRBD1 (5 bases). The CDR3 contains 11 residues. V was clipped by 10 bases and J by 7 bases, with 13 bases between them. CDR1 SEHNR and CDR2 FQNEAQ come from the germline V gene (reference sequence). As DNA, the CDR3 is TGTGCCAACGTCCAGGGCTTTGAAGCTTTCTTT. The encoded protein is CANVQGFEAFF.